This record covers a single T cell receptor beta chain. Its antigen remains unknown. This record belongs to a study of T cell responses to AZD1222 COVID-19 vaccine. Measured with immunoSEQ multiplex PCR; TCRdb has only the in-frame clones, and not every one. This table has about 130,000 clones, about 90% appearing once. Study-wide results and caveats: Donors were chiefly white British, with a greater number of females, and clonal diversity was perhaps underestimated.

This CDR3 contains 14 residues. Germline V gene lookup returns CDR1 MDHEN and CDR2 SYDVKM. Trimming took 6 bases from V and 1 from J, leaving 12 bases between them. This clonotype originated in an adult in good health. The sequencing used peripheral blood, collected on day 0 of MenACWY control vaccination. The chain uses TRBV28 and TRBJ1-1; D unclear. CDR3 DNA: TGTGCCAGCAGCCCCCCAAGTCCGAACACTGAAGCTTTCTTT. It codes for CASSPPSPNTEAFF.